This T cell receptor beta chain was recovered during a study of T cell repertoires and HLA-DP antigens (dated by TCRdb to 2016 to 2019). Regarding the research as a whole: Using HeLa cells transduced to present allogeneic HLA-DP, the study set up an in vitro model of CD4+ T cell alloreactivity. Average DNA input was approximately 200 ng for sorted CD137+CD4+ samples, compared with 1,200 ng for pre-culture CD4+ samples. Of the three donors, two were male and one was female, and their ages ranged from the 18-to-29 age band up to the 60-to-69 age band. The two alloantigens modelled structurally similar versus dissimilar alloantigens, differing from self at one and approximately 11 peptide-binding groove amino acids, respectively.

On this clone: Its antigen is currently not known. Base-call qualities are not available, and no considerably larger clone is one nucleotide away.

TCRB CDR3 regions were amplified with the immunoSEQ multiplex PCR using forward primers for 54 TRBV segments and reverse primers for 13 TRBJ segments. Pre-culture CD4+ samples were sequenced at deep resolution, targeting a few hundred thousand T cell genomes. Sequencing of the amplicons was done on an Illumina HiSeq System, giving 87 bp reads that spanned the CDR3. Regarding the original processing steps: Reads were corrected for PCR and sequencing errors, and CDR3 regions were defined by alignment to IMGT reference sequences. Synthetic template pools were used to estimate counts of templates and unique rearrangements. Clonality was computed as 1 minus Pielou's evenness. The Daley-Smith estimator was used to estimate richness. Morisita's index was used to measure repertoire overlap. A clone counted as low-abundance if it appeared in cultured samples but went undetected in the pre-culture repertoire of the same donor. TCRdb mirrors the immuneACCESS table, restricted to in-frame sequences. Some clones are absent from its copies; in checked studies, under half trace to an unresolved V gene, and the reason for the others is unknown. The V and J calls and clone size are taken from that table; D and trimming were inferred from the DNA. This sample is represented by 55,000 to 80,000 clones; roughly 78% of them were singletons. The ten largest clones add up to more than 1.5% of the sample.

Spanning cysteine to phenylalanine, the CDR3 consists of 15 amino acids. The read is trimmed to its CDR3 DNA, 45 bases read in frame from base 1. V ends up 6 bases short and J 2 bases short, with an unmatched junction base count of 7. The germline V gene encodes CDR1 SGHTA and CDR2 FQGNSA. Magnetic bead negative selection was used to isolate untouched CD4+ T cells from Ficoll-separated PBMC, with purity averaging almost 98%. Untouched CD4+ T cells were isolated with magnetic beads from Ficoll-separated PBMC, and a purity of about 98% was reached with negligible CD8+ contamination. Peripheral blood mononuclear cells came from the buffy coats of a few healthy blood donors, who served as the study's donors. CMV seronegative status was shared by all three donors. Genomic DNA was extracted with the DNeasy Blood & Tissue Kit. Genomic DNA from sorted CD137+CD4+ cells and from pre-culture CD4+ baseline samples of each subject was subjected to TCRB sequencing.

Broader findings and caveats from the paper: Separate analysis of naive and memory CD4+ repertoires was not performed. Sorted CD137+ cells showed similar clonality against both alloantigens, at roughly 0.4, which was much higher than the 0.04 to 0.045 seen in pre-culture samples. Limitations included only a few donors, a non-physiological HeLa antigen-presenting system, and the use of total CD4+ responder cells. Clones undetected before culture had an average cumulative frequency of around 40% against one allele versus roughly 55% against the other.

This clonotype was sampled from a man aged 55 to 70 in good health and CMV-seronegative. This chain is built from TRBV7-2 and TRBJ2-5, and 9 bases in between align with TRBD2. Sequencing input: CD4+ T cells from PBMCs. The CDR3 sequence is CASSAAGGQQETQYF. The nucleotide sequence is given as TGTGCCAGCAGTGCGGCGGGGGGGCAACAAGAGACCCAGTACTTC.